The clone carrying this T cell receptor beta chain was seen more than once but under ten times. Its target is unknown. This sample stems from a study of CD8+ T cells in alopecia areata. Sorting of PBMCs yielded the CD4+ and CD8+ T cells. Study-level points and caveats: Possibly because of HLA-related factors, TCR sharing was less clear across patients than in mice. Especially in alopecia totalis/universalis, lesional scalp showed greater clonality than normal scalp did.

RNA was extracted and reverse transcribed into cDNA as the sequencing template. Sequenced by immunoSEQ multiplex PCR; TCRdb stores in-frame clones only, minus some. The sample lists 140,000 to 150,000 clones, approximately 65% occurring once. Specimen: CD8+ T cells sorted from blood. This sequence originates from a human donor in good health.

The CDR3 region is CASSVATGQMAEQFF. CDR3 in DNA: TGTGCCAGCAGCGTAGCTACAGGGCAAATGGCCGAGCAGTTCTTC. The genes are TRBV9 and TRBJ2-1; the D gene is possibly TRBD1 (6 bases). Trimming removed 0 bases from V and 10 bases from J, with 17 bases in between. Germline V lookup: CDR1 SGDLS, CDR2 YYNGEE. CDR3 length equals 15 residues.